One sample yielded the 21 T cell receptor beta chains listed below, sequenced in a study of blood T cell repertoires in COVID-19. Measured with immunoSEQ multiplex PCR; TCRdb has only the in-frame clones, and not every one. The sample lists roughly 250,000 clones; 83% were seen once. Sequencing used peripheral blood. Receptors were obtained from a human donor in a cohort sampled during active COVID-19.

V is TRBV5-6 and J is TRBJ1-2; 7 positions agree with TRBD1. The junction had 11 bases not matched to a gene; V was cut back by 5 bases and J by 4 bases. This CDR3 has 15 residues. From germline, CDR1 is SGHDT and CDR2 YYEEEE. The CDR3 region is CASSLTGDWTYGYTF. Here the CDR3 DNA reads TGTGCCAGCAGTCTTACAGGGGACTGGACCTATGGCTACACCTTC.

V gene TRBV28 combines with J gene TRBJ1-6; TRBD1 matches 9 bases. This CDR3 is 15 amino acids long. Unmatched junction bases numbered 8, after V lost 6 bases and J lost 8 bases. Per germline, CDR1 MDHEN and CDR2 SYDVKM. The CDR3 DNA follows: TGTGCCAGCAGAACAACAGGGGGCGGATATTCACCCCTCCACTTT. This gives the protein CASRTTGGGYSPLHF.

V gene TRBV29-1 combines with J gene TRBJ2-1, with D possibly TRBD2 on 6 matching bases. The germline gives CDR1 SQVTM, CDR2 ANQGSEA. Trimming removed 6 bases at V and 9 bases at J, with 18 bases between. The CDR3 spans 13 residues. CDR3 sequence (DNA): TGCAGCGTGGCCCGGGACCCGGAGGGTGAGCAGTTCTTC. Encoded protein: CSVARDPEGEQFF.

The chain recombines TRBV5-4 with TRBJ2-1; 9 positions match TRBD2. The CDR3 is 14 residues long. The V and J ends lost 10 bases and 6 bases, in that order; junction bases with no gene match: 11. CDR1 SGHNT and CDR2 YYREEE come from the germline V gene (reference sequence). For the CDR3, the DNA is TGTGCCGTCCCCCGCGGGAGGGTCGGCAATGAGCAGTTCTTC. This encodes CAVPRGRVGNEQFF.

This clone was recorded once. The rearrangement links TRBV6-1 to TRBJ2-5; 10 nucleotides agree with TRBD2. This CDR3 has 16 amino acids. The V gene's germline CDR1 is MNHNS and CDR2 SASEGT. V lost 2 bases, J lost 5 bases, and 8 bases stayed unmatched. The CDR3 region is CASSETSSGRRETQYF. The DNA for the CDR3 is TGTGCCAGCAGTGAAACGTCTAGCGGGAGAAGGGAGACCCAGTACTTC.

This clone was counted many times. The chain has TRBV12-5 and TRBJ2-7; perhaps TRBD1 as D (5 bases). V lost 7 bases, J lost 3 bases, and 16 bases lay in between. This CDR3 comprises 14 residues. Germline CDR1 reads LGHNT; CDR2 reads FRNRAP. The CDR3 region has the DNA TGTGCTAGTGTCCCTCACACGCAGGGCTACGAGCAGTACTTC. This encodes CASVPHTQGYEQYF.

The chain recombines TRBV5-5 with TRBJ2-1; TRBD1 is a possible D gene (5 bases). In germline, CDR1 is SGHKS, CDR2 YYEKEE (reference sequence). CDR3 length equals 15 residues. V was clipped by 4 bases and J by 0 bases, with 11 bases between them. Written as DNA, the CDR3 is TGTGCCAGCAGCCATGACAGCACCTCCTACAATGAGCAGTTCTTC. Its protein is CASSHDSTSYNEQFF.

This clone was seen a single time. Written as DNA, the CDR3 is TGCGCCAGCAGTGAGTTGGCAGGGGGCTCGAACACCGGGGAGCTGTTTTTT. Its translation: CASSELAGGSNTGELFF. The V and J genes are TRBV10-1 and TRBJ2-2, with 8 bases that match TRBD1. CDR3 length equals 17 residues. Germline CDR1 reads WNHNN; CDR2 reads SYGVQD (reference sequence). Germline trimming cut 1 base from V and 0 bases from J; bases unmatched to any gene: 4.

This chain uses TRBV19 with TRBJ1-6; D is perhaps TRBD1 (6 bases). The CDR3 totals 16 residues. Per the germline V gene, CDR1 is LNHDA and CDR2 is SQIVND (reference sequence). The V and J ends lost 4 bases and 0 bases respectively, with 10 bases between them. CDR3 sequence (DNA): TGTGCCAGTAGTAGGCGACAGGACTCCTATAATTCACCCCTCCACTTT. It codes for CASSRRQDSYNSPLHF.

The chain has TRBV15 and TRBJ2-3, with 9 bases identical to TRBD2. From germline, CDR1 is LNHNV and CDR2 YYDKDF (reference sequence). J gave up 0 bases and V 0 bases, and 4 bases lay outside the gene matches. This CDR3 comprises 17 residues. The CDR3 sequence is CATSRDSSGISTDTQYF. CDR3 nucleotide sequence: TGTGCCACCAGCAGAGACTCTAGCGGGATAAGCACAGATACGCAGTATTTT. Looking up the rest from reference TRBV15 and TRBJ2-3 gives the full variable domain: DAMVIQNPRYQVTQFGKPVTLSCSQTLNHNVMYWYQQKSSQAPKLLFHYYDKDFNNEADTPDNFQSRRPNTSFCFLDIRSPGLGDTAMYLCATSRDSSGISTDTQYFGPGTRLTVL.

There are a few counts of this clone. The chain is built from TRBV2 and TRBJ2-2, with 7 bases identical to TRBD1. The CDR3 is made up of 15 amino acids. The V and J ends lost 5 bases and 3 bases, in that order; junction bases with no gene match: 6. Germline CDR1 is SNHLY and CDR2 is FYNNEI. The CDR3 DNA reads as TGTGCCAGCAGTCAGACAGGGTCCTACACCGGGGAGCTGTTTTTT. Amino acid sequence: CASSQTGSYTGELFF.

J is TRBJ1-1 and V is TRBV5-1; no firm D call. Deletions cut 1 base from V and 1 base from J, with 8 bases between. The germline V gene has CDR1 SGHRS and CDR2 YFSETQ. CDR3 size: 14 residues. The CDR3 DNA reads TGCGCCAGCAGCTTGAGCGAGGCGAACACTGAAGCTTTCTTT. This gives the protein CASSLSEANTEAFF.

The chain combines TRBV7-9 with TRBJ2-7, with 10 bases fitting TRBD2. The V gene's germline CDR1 is SEHNR and CDR2 FQNEAQ (reference sequence). CDR3 length: 15 amino acids. V dropped 5 bases and J dropped 4; count of bases not matched to a gene: 8. In DNA form, the CDR3 reads TGTGCCAGCAGCCGAGAGACTAGCGGGCCGTACGAGCAGTACTTC. Its protein product is CASSRETSGPYEQYF.

The CDR3 DNA follows: TGTGCCAGTACCTACTACACTGAAGCTTTCTTT. Translated: CASTYYTEAFF. The chain is built from TRBV19 and TRBJ1-1; D unclear. This CDR3 has 11 residues. V gave up 7 bases and J gave up 3 bases, with 6 bases separating them. Germline CDR1 is LNHDA and CDR2 is SQIVND (reference sequence). Supplemented by reference TRBV19 and TRBJ1-1, the full variable domain reads DGGITQSPKYLFRKEGQNVTLSCEQNLNHDAMYWYRQDPGQGLRLIYYSQIVNDFQKGDIAEGYSVSREKKESFPLTVTSAQKNPTAFYLCASTYYTEAFFGQGTRLTVV.

In its sample, this clone was seen a few times. The gene calls are TRBV27 and TRBJ2-7; no reliable D call. Trimming cost V 2 bases and J 2 bases, with 7 bases left between them. The CDR3 sequence is 13 residues long. CDR1 is MNHEY, CDR2 SMNVEV, per germline (reference sequence). CDR3 in amino acids: CASSLEVAYEQYF. DNA of the CDR3: TGTGCCAGCAGTTTAGAGGTGGCCTACGAGCAGTACTTC.

There are a few counts of this clone. CDR3 protein: CASSSQAGNTIYF. In DNA, the CDR3 is TGTGCCAGCTCCAGCCAGGCTGGAAACACCATATATTTT. The V call is TRBV3-1 (or the pseudogene TRBV3-2), the J call TRBJ1-3; D is undetermined. Per the germline V gene, CDR1 is LGHDT and CDR2 is YNNKEL (reference sequence). V was cut by 8 bases and J by 2 bases, with 10 bases left in between. The CDR3 contains 13 residues.

The V and J genes are TRBV28 and TRBJ1-4; no reliable D call. Trimming shortened V by 3 bases and J by 7 bases, and 15 bases separated the two germline ends. Germline CDR1 MDHEN, CDR2 SYDVKM. This CDR3 is 15 amino acids long. DNA of the CDR3: TGTGCCAGCAGTTTTTCGGGAGGAGGAGGTGAAAAACTGTTTTTT. This sequence encodes CASSFSGGGGEKLFF.

V gene TRBV5-5 combines with J gene TRBJ2-1; 9 positions agree with TRBD2. CDR3 length: 17 amino acids. The trim removed 5 bases at V and 0 bases at J, leaving 9 bases unmatched. In germline, CDR1 is SGHKS, CDR2 YYEKEE (reference sequence). Written as DNA, the CDR3 is TGTGCCAGCAGTTTTAGACTAGCGGACAGCTCCTACAATGAGCAGTTCTTC. It yields the protein CASSFRLADSSYNEQFF.

The chain couples TRBV27 to TRBJ2-3; a possible D gene is TRBD1 (6 bases). Germline V gene data show CDR1 as MNHEY and CDR2 as SMNVEV (reference sequence). The V end was cut by 4 bases, the J end by 5 bases, with 10 bases between. The CDR3 loop spans 13 amino acids. The CDR3 DNA sequence: TGTGCCAGCAGTTCAGGGGCTGGAGATACGCAGTATTTT. Translating gives CASSSGAGDTQYF.

The chain employs TRBV27 and TRBJ2-1, with 8 bases fitting TRBD1. After removal of 0 bases from V and 5 bases from J, the junction contained 6 bases not matched to a gene. The CDR3 spans 16 residues. From germline, CDR1 is MNHEY and CDR2 SMNVEV (reference sequence). The CDR3, as DNA: TGTGCCAGCAGTTTATCCACCGGGACAGGAGACAATGAGCAGTTCTTC. This translates into CASSLSTGTGDNEQFF.

The genes are TRBV9 and TRBJ2-5; a possible D gene is TRBD2 (5 bases). In germline, CDR1 is SGDLS, CDR2 YYNGEE. Trimming took off 3 bases at V and 1 base at J, with 13 bases between the two ends. CDR3 size: 15 residues. In DNA form, the CDR3 reads TGTGCCAGCAGCGCAACGGACTGGGGCCAAGAGACCCAGTACTTC. This translates into CASSATDWGQETQYF.